This T cell receptor (beta chain) derives from a study of blood T cell repertoires in COVID-19. Across the study: The United States, Italy and Spain were the sources of the acute and convalescent COVID-19 samples. Nucleic acid was either cDNA or gDNA, and it came from T cells, B-cell-depleted T cells, or PBMCs.

TCRdb's table, derived via immunoSEQ multiplex PCR, lists solely in-frame clones and lacks some. The sample records 150,000 or so clones, about 85% being singletons. The CDR3 runs to 15 residues. J gave up 7 bases and V 6 bases, and 8 bases lay outside the gene matches. Germline lookup yields CDR1 MDHEN and CDR2 SYDVKM. The sequence was collected from a woman between 65 and 79 years old with COVID-19, enrolled during active disease. The chain carries TRBV28 and TRBJ1-6; 8 bases line up with TRBD1. Source material: peripheral blood. CDR3 sequence: CASRDRAAGNSPLHF. The CDR3 region has the DNA TGTGCCAGCAGGGACAGGGCGGCAGGGAATTCACCCCTCCACTTT.